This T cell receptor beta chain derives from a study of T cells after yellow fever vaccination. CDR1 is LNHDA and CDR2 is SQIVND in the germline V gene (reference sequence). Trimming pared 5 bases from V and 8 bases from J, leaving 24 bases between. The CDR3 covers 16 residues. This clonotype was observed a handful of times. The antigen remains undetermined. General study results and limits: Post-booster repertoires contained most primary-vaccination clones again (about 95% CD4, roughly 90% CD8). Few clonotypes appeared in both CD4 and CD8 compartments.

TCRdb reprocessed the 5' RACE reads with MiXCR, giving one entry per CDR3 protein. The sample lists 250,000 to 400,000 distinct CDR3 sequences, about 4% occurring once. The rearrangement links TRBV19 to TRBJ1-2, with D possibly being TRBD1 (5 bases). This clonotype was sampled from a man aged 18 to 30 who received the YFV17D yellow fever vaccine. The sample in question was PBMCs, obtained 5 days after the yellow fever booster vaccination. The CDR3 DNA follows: TGTGCCAGTAGTGCTACACCCGGACGGGACTATGGGGGCTACACCTTC. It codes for CASSATPGRDYGGYTF. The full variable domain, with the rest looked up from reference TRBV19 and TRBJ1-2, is DGGITQSPKYLFRKEGQNVTLSCEQNLNHDAMYWYRQDPGQGLRLIYYSQIVNDFQKGDIAEGYSVSREKKESFPLTVTSAQKNPTAFYLCASSATPGRDYGGYTFGSGTRLTVV.